Listed below are T cell receptor beta chains from one sample, sequenced in a study of control samples from healthy donors and cancer patients. Sequenced by immunoSEQ multiplex PCR; TCRdb stores in-frame clones only, minus some. This sample carries 70,000 or so clones, roughly 90% of them seen once, and the ten largest clones take 15% to 20%. Input material: PBMCs. These TCRs come from a man in his 60s with lung cancer. Both conserved end residues are part of each CDR3. Fields, in order: clone size, D gene, J gene, CDR3 length, V gene, CDR3 DNA, CDR3 protein. The D gene is left open where the match is weak. Expanded clones are given a class, and other clones once, few, many or no size at all.

abundance: .; d_gene: .; j_gene: TRBJ2-5; len: 15; v_gene: TRBV5-8; CDR3nt: TGTGCCAGCAGCAAGGGACGGGTGTACCAAGAGACCCAGTACTTC; CDR3aa: CASSKGRVYQETQYF
abundance: .; d_gene: .; j_gene: TRBJ1-5; len: 16; v_gene: TRBV27; CDR3nt: TGTGCCAGCAGTCCCCGTTCCTACAGGGAGGATCAGCCCCAGCATTTT; CDR3aa: CASSPRSYREDQPQHF
abundance: .; d_gene: .; j_gene: TRBJ2-5; len: 16; v_gene: TRBV11-3; CDR3nt: TGTGCCAGCAGCTTAGTAGTAGTAGAGGGGCAAGAGACCCAGTACTTC; CDR3aa: CASSLVVVEGQETQYF
abundance: .; d_gene: .; j_gene: TRBJ1-2; len: 13; v_gene: TRBV7-3; CDR3nt: TGTGCCAGCAGCTTAGACGGGAACTATGGCTACACCTTC; CDR3aa: CASSLDGNYGYTF
abundance: .; d_gene: .; j_gene: TRBJ2-6; len: 17; v_gene: TRBV5-6; CDR3nt: TGTGCCAGCAGCTTGACAGGGGACTTCTCTGGGGCCAACGTCCTGACTTTC; CDR3aa: CASSLTGDFSGANVLTF
abundance: .; d_gene: .; j_gene: TRBJ1-2; len: 19; v_gene: TRBV3-1/TRBV3-2; CDR3nt: TGTGCCAGCAGCCAAGTCCGAGGTCCCGAATGGTCCAATAACTATGGCTACACCTTC; CDR3aa: CASSQVRGPEWSNNYGYTF
abundance: .; d_gene: .; j_gene: TRBJ1-5; len: 19; v_gene: TRBV6-1; CDR3nt: TGTGCCAGCAGTGTCCGGGCCGGGCCTGCCGAATATAGCAATCAGCCCCAGCATTTT; CDR3aa: CASSVRAGPAEYSNQPQHF
abundance: .; d_gene: TRBD1; j_gene: TRBJ1-6; len: 14; v_gene: TRBV9; CDR3nt: TGTGCCAGCAGCGAGGGACAGGGATATTCACCCCTCCACTTT; CDR3aa: CASSEGQGYSPLHF
abundance: .; d_gene: TRBD1; j_gene: TRBJ2-1; len: 20; v_gene: TRBV5-1; CDR3nt: TGCGCCAGCAGCTATACCGGGACAGGGAGTGGAGGGGGCTCCTACAATGAGCAGTTCTTC; CDR3aa: CASSYTGTGSGGGSYNEQFF
abundance: .; d_gene: .; j_gene: TRBJ1-3; len: 14; v_gene: TRBV2; CDR3nt: TGTGCCAGCAGACAGGGTGTAGTTGGAAACACCATATATTTT; CDR3aa: CASRQGVVGNTIYF
abundance: .; d_gene: TRBD2; j_gene: TRBJ2-5; len: 15; v_gene: TRBV30; CDR3nt: TGTGCCTGGGTCGCAAGCGGGGGTTACCAAGAGACCCAGTACTTC; CDR3aa: CAWVASGGYQETQYF
abundance: .; d_gene: TRBD1; j_gene: TRBJ2-3; len: 16; v_gene: TRBV9; CDR3nt: TGTGCCAGCAGCGGACTAGACAGGGGTTCCACAGATACGCAGTATTTT; CDR3aa: CASSGLDRGSTDTQYF
abundance: .; d_gene: .; j_gene: TRBJ1-2; len: 14; v_gene: TRBV6-5; CDR3nt: TGTGCCAGCAGTTACAAGAGGGAGGGCTATGGCTACACCTTC; CDR3aa: CASSYKREGYGYTF
abundance: .; d_gene: .; j_gene: TRBJ2-3; len: 13; v_gene: TRBV3-1/TRBV3-2; CDR3nt: TGTGCCAGCAGCCCTAGCCCCGTAGATACGCAGTATTTT; CDR3aa: CASSPSPVDTQYF
abundance: .; d_gene: .; j_gene: TRBJ2-1; len: 15; v_gene: TRBV7-9; CDR3nt: TGTGCCAGCAGCTTAAATGTGGGGGCCTACAATGAGCAGTTCTTC; CDR3aa: CASSLNVGAYNEQFF
abundance: once; d_gene: TRBD1; j_gene: TRBJ1-4; len: 16; v_gene: TRBV6-5; CDR3nt: TGTGCCAGCAGTTCGTGGACAGGGGGCTATGAGGAAAAACTGTTTTTT; CDR3aa: CASSSWTGGYEEKLFF
abundance: .; d_gene: TRBD1; j_gene: TRBJ2-7; len: 18; v_gene: TRBV3-1/TRBV3-2; CDR3nt: TGTGCCAGCAGCCAAGATCGGAGTCATTGGGACAGCTCCTACGAGCAGTACTTC; CDR3aa: CASSQDRSHWDSSYEQYF
abundance: .; d_gene: .; j_gene: TRBJ1-6; len: 13; v_gene: TRBV5-6; CDR3nt: TGTGCCAGCAGCGGCAGTTATAATTCACCCCTCCACTTT; CDR3aa: CASSGSYNSPLHF
abundance: .; d_gene: TRBD1; j_gene: TRBJ2-4; len: 15; v_gene: TRBV29-1; CDR3nt: TGCAGCGTTGTTAGTACAGGGGTTTCCAAAAACATTCAGTACTTC; CDR3aa: CSVVSTGVSKNIQYF
abundance: .; d_gene: TRBD2; j_gene: TRBJ2-3; len: 17; v_gene: TRBV10-3; CDR3nt: TGTGCCATCAGTCGGGGTTCGTGGCGGGGGGCGGCAGATACGCAGTATTTT; CDR3aa: CAISRGSWRGAADTQYF
abundance: .; d_gene: .; j_gene: TRBJ2-5; len: 18; v_gene: TRBV5-1; CDR3nt: TGCGCCAGCAGCTTGGAAACGTCCGGCGGCGGGCTTTGGGAGACCCAGTACTTC; CDR3aa: CASSLETSGGGLWETQYF
abundance: .; d_gene: .; j_gene: TRBJ2-5; len: 14; v_gene: TRBV9; CDR3nt: TGTGCCAGCAGCGGTGAGGGGGGGCTGGAGACCCAGTACTTC; CDR3aa: CASSGEGGLETQYF
abundance: .; d_gene: TRBD1; j_gene: TRBJ1-5; len: 15; v_gene: TRBV2; CDR3nt: TGTGCCAGCAGTGGTCAGGGGGCTGGTAATCAGCCCCAGCATTTT; CDR3aa: CASSGQGAGNQPQHF
abundance: .; d_gene: .; j_gene: TRBJ1-2; len: 16; v_gene: TRBV25-1; CDR3nt: TGTGCCAGCAGTGAATCCGGGGCCTACACTAACTATGGCTACACCTTC; CDR3aa: CASSESGAYTNYGYTF
abundance: few; d_gene: TRBD1; j_gene: TRBJ1-6; len: 14; v_gene: TRBV30; CDR3nt: TGTGCCTGGAGTTCGGGACAGGGGGCCCCACCCCTCCACTTT; CDR3aa: CAWSSGQGAPPLHF
abundance: .; d_gene: .; j_gene: TRBJ1-1; len: 11; v_gene: TRBV20-1; CDR3nt: TGCAGTGCTAGAGCAGCTACTGAAGCTTTCTTT; CDR3aa: CSARAATEAFF
abundance: .; d_gene: .; j_gene: TRBJ1-4; len: 14; v_gene: TRBV7-2; CDR3nt: TGTGCCAGCAGCTTGAGCGGAACTAATGAAAAACTGTTTTTT; CDR3aa: CASSLSGTNEKLFF
abundance: .; d_gene: TRBD1; j_gene: TRBJ1-2; len: 16; v_gene: TRBV7-9; CDR3nt: TGTGCCAGCAGCCCTATAGGGGGCAGGGGGCTGCTTGGCTACACCTTC; CDR3aa: CASSPIGGRGLLGYTF
abundance: .; d_gene: .; j_gene: TRBJ1-1; len: 14; v_gene: TRBV9; CDR3nt: TGTGCCAGCAGCCCCCGCGAGACAGGCTATGAAGCTTTCTTT; CDR3aa: CASSPRETGYEAFF
abundance: .; d_gene: .; j_gene: TRBJ2-7; len: 13; v_gene: TRBV6-5; CDR3nt: TGTGCCAGCAGAGCGACCTACAGAGGGGAGCAGTACTTC; CDR3aa: CASRATYRGEQYF
abundance: .; d_gene: .; j_gene: TRBJ2-5; len: 14; v_gene: TRBV30; CDR3nt: TGTGCCTGGAGTGGCGGGACTCTACAAGAGACCCAGTACTTC; CDR3aa: CAWSGGTLQETQYF
abundance: .; d_gene: .; j_gene: TRBJ2-2; len: 11; v_gene: TRBV12-3/TRBV12-4; CDR3nt: TGTGCCAGCAGTCGTTCCGGGGAGCTGTTTTTT; CDR3aa: CASSRSGELFF
abundance: .; d_gene: TRBD1; j_gene: TRBJ2-2; len: 14; v_gene: TRBV11-3; CDR3nt: TGTGCCAGCAGCCGGGACAGGGGGTCCGGGGAGCTGTTTTTT; CDR3aa: CASSRDRGSGELFF
abundance: .; d_gene: .; j_gene: TRBJ2-6; len: 14; v_gene: TRBV10-3; CDR3nt: TGTGCCATCGGTCGGGGCTCTGGGGCCAACGTCCTGACTTTC; CDR3aa: CAIGRGSGANVLTF
abundance: once; d_gene: .; j_gene: TRBJ1-2; len: 13; v_gene: TRBV5-1; CDR3nt: TGCGCCAGCAGCAGTGACGGACGATATGGCTACACCTTC; CDR3aa: CASSSDGRYGYTF
abundance: .; d_gene: .; j_gene: TRBJ2-1; len: 12; v_gene: TRBV11-3; CDR3nt: TGTGCCAGCAGCTACGGGGAAACGGCGCAGTTCTTC; CDR3aa: CASSYGETAQFF
abundance: .; d_gene: .; j_gene: TRBJ2-2; len: 14; v_gene: TRBV5-4; CDR3nt: TGTGCCAGCAGCTATGGGGGCGCGGCCGGGGAGCTGTTTTTT; CDR3aa: CASSYGGAAGELFF
abundance: .; d_gene: .; j_gene: TRBJ2-3; len: 11; v_gene: TRBV7-9; CDR3nt: TGTGCCAGCATCTTCGGGGATACGCAGTATTTT; CDR3aa: CASIFGDTQYF
abundance: .; d_gene: .; j_gene: TRBJ2-5; len: 14; v_gene: TRBV9; CDR3nt: TGTGCCAGCAGCGTAGATTTGGGGCGTGAGACCCAGTACTTC; CDR3aa: CASSVDLGRETQYF
abundance: once; d_gene: .; j_gene: TRBJ2-2; len: 15; v_gene: TRBV6-5; CDR3nt: TGTGCCAGCAGTCGGGATAGGGCGAACACCGGGGAGCTGTTTTTT; CDR3aa: CASSRDRANTGELFF
abundance: .; d_gene: .; j_gene: TRBJ1-2; len: 11; v_gene: TRBV6-6; CDR3nt: TGTGCCAGCCGTCCTAACTATGGCTACACCTTC; CDR3aa: CASRPNYGYTF
abundance: .; d_gene: .; j_gene: TRBJ1-5; len: 13; v_gene: TRBV30; CDR3nt: TGTGCCTGGAGTGTAGGACATGAGCAGCCCCAGCATTTT; CDR3aa: CAWSVGHEQPQHF
abundance: .; d_gene: TRBD1; j_gene: TRBJ1-4; len: 15; v_gene: TRBV15; CDR3nt: TGTGCCACCAGCAGCAGGGACAGGGGTATTGAAAAACTGTTTTTT; CDR3aa: CATSSRDRGIEKLFF
abundance: .; d_gene: .; j_gene: TRBJ2-3; len: 17; v_gene: TRBV4-2; CDR3nt: TGTGCCAGCAGCCGTAACAGGCGTTATCCTAGCACAGATACGCAGTATTTT; CDR3aa: CASSRNRRYPSTDTQYF
abundance: few; d_gene: .; j_gene: TRBJ1-1; len: 13; v_gene: TRBV27; CDR3nt: TGTGCCAGCAGTATTTACCTGAACACTGAAGCTTTCTTT; CDR3aa: CASSIYLNTEAFF
abundance: .; d_gene: TRBD2; j_gene: TRBJ2-5; len: 14; v_gene: TRBV10-3; CDR3nt: TGTGCCATCAGTGAGTCCAGCGGGGAAGAGACCCAGTACTTC; CDR3aa: CAISESSGEETQYF
abundance: .; d_gene: .; j_gene: TRBJ1-5; len: 18; v_gene: TRBV5-1; CDR3nt: TGCGCCAGCAGCTTGAAGGGAGGGGGTCATTTCGAGGATCAGCCCCAGCATTTT; CDR3aa: CASSLKGGGHFEDQPQHF
abundance: .; d_gene: .; j_gene: TRBJ1-1; len: 11; v_gene: TRBV11-2; CDR3nt: TGTGCCAGCAGCCTCAGGTCTGAAGCTTTCTTT; CDR3aa: CASSLRSEAFF
abundance: once; d_gene: .; j_gene: TRBJ2-7; len: 13; v_gene: TRBV6-1; CDR3nt: TGTGCCAGCAGTGAAGCGGCGCTCTACGAGCAGTACTTC; CDR3aa: CASSEAALYEQYF
abundance: .; d_gene: .; j_gene: TRBJ1-2; len: 12; v_gene: TRBV4-1; CDR3nt: TGCGCCAGCAGCGAGCCGGGACAAGAAGACACCTTC; CDR3aa: CASSEPGQEDTF
abundance: .; d_gene: .; j_gene: TRBJ1-1; len: 12; v_gene: TRBV3-1/TRBV3-2; CDR3nt: TGTGCCAGCAGCCTACCGAACACTGAAGCTTTCTTT; CDR3aa: CASSLPNTEAFF
abundance: .; d_gene: TRBD1; j_gene: TRBJ1-1; len: 16; v_gene: TRBV5-1; CDR3nt: TGCGCCAGCAGCCGCGACAGGGGACTAATGAACACTGAAGCTTTCTTT; CDR3aa: CASSRDRGLMNTEAFF
abundance: .; d_gene: .; j_gene: TRBJ1-1; len: 17; v_gene: TRBV7-6; CDR3nt: TGTGCCAGCAGCTTATTAAACCCGGGACGGACGAACACTGAAGCTTTCTTT; CDR3aa: CASSLLNPGRTNTEAFF